This TCR beta chain was recorded in a study of Graves' ophthalmopathy and Graves' hyperthyroidism. Exclusion criteria comprised other autoimmune diseases, uncontrolled infections, pregnancy or lactation in patients. The V gene lost 1 base and the J gene lost 4 bases, with 14 bases spanning the gap. Germline CDR1 reads SGHRS; CDR2 reads YFSETQ. The CDR3 runs 15 residues. Scientists amplified the TCR beta CDR3 regions from RNA transcripts. Following a first-round RT-PCR that used HTBI primers, a second-round multiplex PCR was carried out. TCRdb used MiXCR to reprocess the multiplex PCR reads, holding one entry per CDR3 protein. The sample shows a few hundred thousand distinct CDR3 sequences, roughly 39% of them seen only once. This clonotype has only a few counts.

This sequence was found in an adult man with Graves' hyperthyroidism. The chain has TRBV5-1 and TRBJ1-1; D is unclear. The sequenced material came from peripheral blood or thyroid tissue (not recorded which). This chain's CDR3 is CASSLSGPPRTEAFF. The CDR3 nucleotides read TGCGCCAGCAGCTTGTCCGGACCCCCGCGCACTGAAGCTTTCTTT.